The 14 T cell receptor beta chains reported below all come from one sample, sequenced in a study of blood T cell repertoires in COVID-19. Produced via immunoSEQ multiplex PCR; TCRdb's table is partial and in-frame only. The table lists tens of thousands of clones, almost 90% of them singletons. The sequencing input was peripheral blood. All receptors come from a man aged 55 to 69 with active COVID-19.

The chain combines TRBV24-1 with TRBJ2-3, with D possibly being TRBD2 (6 bases). The CDR3 extends over 11 amino acids. V lost 9 bases and J 7 bases, leaving 10 bases between the germline ends. The germline CDR1 and CDR2 sequences are KGHDR and SFDVKD. DNA for the CDR3: TGTGCCACCCCGACTAGATATACGCAGTATTTT. Amino acid sequence: CATPTRYTQYF.

The V gene is TRBV19, the J gene TRBJ2-3; D is possibly TRBD2 (6 bases). The CDR3 spans 13 residues. V was pared by 5 bases and J by 5 bases, with 11 bases between. Germline V CDR1 and CDR2: LNHDA, SQIVND (reference sequence). The CDR3 DNA is TGTGCCAGTAGTTCGGGCGGGGTAGATACGCAGTATTTT. Residues: CASSSGGVDTQYF. Variable domain in full (rest from reference TRBV19 and TRBJ2-3): DGGITQSPKYLFRKEGQNVTLSCEQNLNHDAMYWYRQDPGQGLRLIYYSQIVNDFQKGDIAEGYSVSREKKESFPLTVTSAQKNPTAFYLCASSSGGVDTQYFGPGTRLTVL.

The chain couples TRBV5-1 to TRBJ1-3, with no clear D. V shed 7 bases and J shed 0 bases, with 8 bases lying between them. This CDR3 spans 13 amino acids. The germline gives CDR1 SGHRS, CDR2 YFSETQ. The CDR3: CASGGGSGNTIYF. CDR3 nucleotide sequence: TGCGCCAGCGGCGGCGGCTCTGGAAACACCATATATTTT.

The chain is built from TRBV4-1 and TRBJ2-5; 8 bases map to TRBD1. Losses at the gene ends were 1 base for V and 5 bases for J; bases not matched to a gene: 0. The length of the CDR3 is 13 residues. Germline values: CDR1 MGHRA, CDR2 YSYEKL. The CDR3 protein is CASSQGTGETQYF. For the CDR3, the DNA is TGCGCCAGCAGCCAAGGGACAGGGGAGACCCAGTACTTC.

The chain joins TRBV18 to TRBJ2-7, with TRBD2 matching over 13 bases. V shed 2 bases, J shed 0 bases, and the junction held 7 bases outside the gene matches. This CDR3 region has 18 residues. Germline V gene sequence: CDR1 KGHSH, CDR2 LQKENI. The CDR3 DNA follows: TGTGCCAGCTCACCAGGACTAGCGGGAGCCCTGAGCTCCTACGAGCAGTACTTC. Protein product: CASSPGLAGALSSYEQYF.

The CDR3 reads CASSLTGLSGNTIYF. The CDR3 coding sequence is TGTGCCAGCAGCTTAACAGGCCTCTCTGGAAACACCATATATTTT. The chain joins TRBV7-2 to TRBJ1-3; D is possibly TRBD1 (5 bases). The germline V gene has CDR1 SGHTA and CDR2 FQGNSA. This CDR3 has 15 amino acids. Trimming cost V 2 bases and J 0 bases, with 8 bases left between them.

The chain employs TRBV3-1 (or the pseudogene TRBV3-2) and TRBJ2-4, with 7 bases identical to TRBD1. The CDR3 consists of 15 residues. Losses at the gene ends were 4 bases for V and 2 bases for J; bases not matched to a gene: 5. Germline V lookup: CDR1 LGHDT, CDR2 YNNKEL (reference sequence). This CDR3 is CASSRSQGSKNIQYF. CDR3 in DNA: TGTGCCAGCAGCCGTTCACAGGGGTCCAAAAACATTCAGTACTTC.

In its sample, this clone was seen a few times. This chain connects TRBV6-4 to TRBJ2-7; D ambiguous. Trimming removed 6 bases from V and 5 bases from J, with 14 bases in between. The CDR3 is 13 residues long. Germline V gene lookup returns CDR1 MRHNA and CDR2 SNTAGT. CDR3 sequence reads: CASSVEHSHEQYF. Here the CDR3 DNA reads TGTGCCAGCAGCGTGGAACATAGCCACGAGCAGTACTTC.

This chain links TRBV10-3 with TRBJ2-7; 10 nucleotides agree with TRBD1. The CDR3 sequence is 16 residues long. Germline assignment: CDR1 ENHRY and CDR2 SYGVKD. The trim removed 2 bases at V and 3 bases at J, leaving 7 bases unmatched. The CDR3 protein is CAISERRTGGGYEQYF. Here the CDR3 DNA reads TGTGCCATCAGTGAGAGGAGGACAGGGGGGGGCTACGAGCAGTACTTC.

The chain has TRBV27 and TRBJ1-5; D call uncertain. Germline V CDR1 and CDR2: MNHEY, SMNVEV (reference sequence). The CDR3 loop spans 11 amino acids. Trimming cost V 7 bases and J 15 bases, with 16 bases left between them. CDR3 amino acids: CASTYHVMLHF. DNA of the CDR3: TGTGCCAGCACCTACCACGTGATGCTGCATTTT.

The rearrangement uses TRBV15 and TRBJ1-3; D is ambiguous. The ends were cut back, 4 bases at V and 0 bases at J, with 4 bases in the middle. Germline loops: CDR1 LNHNV, CDR2 YYDKDF (reference sequence). The length of the CDR3 is 13 residues. The CDR3 coding sequence is TGTGCCACCAGCATGAGCTCTGGAAACACCATATATTTT. Translating it yields CATSMSSGNTIYF.

The chain joins TRBV13 to TRBJ1-5, with D hard to call. Germline values: CDR1 PRHDT, CDR2 FYEKMQ (reference sequence). The V and J ends lost 0 bases and 0 bases respectively, with 6 bases between them. This CDR3 is built from 15 residues. CDR3 DNA sequence: TGTGCCAGCAGCTTAGGACGGTATAGCAATCAGCCCCAGCATTTT. Amino acid sequence: CASSLGRYSNQPQHF. Looking up the rest from reference TRBV13 and TRBJ1-5 gives the full variable domain: AAGVIQSPRHLIKEKRETATLKCYPIPRHDTVYWYQQGPGQDPQFLISFYEKMQSDKGSIPDRFSAQQFSDYHSELNMSSLELGDSALYFCASSLGRYSNQPQHFGDGTRLSIL.

This clone turned up a few times. CDR3 sequence reads: CASSQDRNQPQHF. As DNA, the CDR3 is TGTGCCAGCAGCCAAGACAGAAATCAGCCCCAGCATTTT. This chain joins TRBV3-1 (or the pseudogene TRBV3-2) and TRBJ1-5; the D is unclear. Germline CDR1 and CDR2: LGHDT and YNNKEL (reference sequence). This CDR3 is 13 amino acids long. V was trimmed by 0 bases and J by 4 bases, leaving 4 bases between them.

CDR3 DNA: TGTGCCACCAGCAGAGATCGAATGGGGGAGGCTTACTCCTACGAGCAGTACTTC. It translates to CATSRDRMGEAYSYEQYF. The genes are TRBV15 and TRBJ2-7; a possible D gene is TRBD2 (6 bases). Looked up from germline, CDR1 is LNHNV and CDR2 is YYDKDF (reference sequence). Trimming removed 0 bases at V and 0 bases at J, with 18 bases between. The length of the CDR3 is 18 residues.